A single sample is the source of the 10 T cell receptor beta chains below, sequenced in a study of control samples from healthy donors and cancer patients. Clones were sequenced by immunoSEQ multiplex PCR, and TCRdb holds only the in-frame ones, with some missing. The data hold under 200,000 clones, with over 85% observed a single time. Material for sequencing was blood. The receptors originated from a middle-aged woman in good health.

This chain joins TRBV20-1 and TRBJ1-2, with D hard to call. V was pared by 5 bases and J by 1 base, with 5 bases between. CDR1 and CDR2 (germline): DFQATT, SNEGSKA (reference sequence). The CDR3 runs to 11 residues. CDR3 amino acids: CSAADNYGYTF. The CDR3 DNA is TGCAGTGCTGCGGATAACTATGGCTACACCTTC.

V and J are TRBV6-5 and TRBJ1-1; D is possibly TRBD1 (5 bases). The V gene's germline CDR1 is MNHEY and CDR2 SVGAGI. The CDR3 contains 13 residues. The V end was cut by 0 bases, the J end by 5 bases, with 7 bases between. This CDR3 is CASSYSGETEAFF. The CDR3 region has the DNA TGTGCCAGCAGTTACTCAGGGGAGACTGAAGCTTTCTTT.

The CDR3 sequence: CSVEDFRNYGYTF. DNA of the CDR3: TGCAGCGTTGAAGATTTCCGAAACTATGGCTACACCTTC. The chain employs TRBV29-1 and TRBJ1-2, with no clear D. Germline-derived CDR1 and CDR2 are SQVTM and ANQGSEA. This CDR3 has 13 amino acids. V was clipped by 0 bases and J by 2 bases, with 7 bases between them. Looking up the rest from reference TRBV29-1 and TRBJ1-2 gives the full variable domain: SAVISQKPSRDICQRGTSLTIQCQVDSQVTMMFWYRQQPGQSLTLIATANQGSEATYESGFVIDKFPISRPNLTFSTLTVSNMSPEDSSIYLCSVEDFRNYGYTFGSGTRLTVV.

This rearrangement joins TRBV5-1 to TRBJ1-6; D remains unclear. CDR3 length: 15 residues. Germline-derived CDR1 and CDR2 are SGHRS and YFSETQ. Deletions cut 0 bases from V and 6 bases from J, with 10 bases between. CDR3 sequence (DNA): TGCGCCAGCAGCTTGGAGTCCAGCGCTAATTCACCCCTCCACTTT. Protein: CASSLESSANSPLHF.

The CDR3 protein is CASSQDPQAKVTEAFF. CDR3 nucleotide sequence: TGCGCCAGCAGCCAAGATCCCCAGGCCAAGGTCACTGAAGCTTTCTTT. The chain combines TRBV4-1 with TRBJ1-1; D ambiguous. Germline V CDR1 and CDR2: MGHRA, YSYEKL. The V and J ends lost 0 bases and 4 bases respectively, with 15 bases between them. This CDR3 comprises 16 residues.

V usage is TRBV19 and J usage is TRBJ2-7; D possibly corresponds to TRBD2 (5 bases). The CDR3 is 14 residues long. V lost 4 bases, J lost 0 bases, and 10 bases lay in between. Germline V CDR1 and CDR2: LNHDA, SQIVND (reference sequence). The CDR3 is CASSKYRGSYEQYF. The DNA of the CDR3 is TGTGCCAGTAGTAAGTACCGGGGCTCCTACGAGCAGTACTTC.

The rearrangement links TRBV10-3 to TRBJ1-2; TRBD1 is a possible D gene (6 bases). The CDR3 runs 14 residues. From germline, CDR1 is ENHRY and CDR2 SYGVKD. V was shortened by 6 bases and J by 0 bases, with 11 bases between the two germline ends. CDR3 DNA: TGTGCCATCAGGGGGGGGGCAGCTAACTATGGCTACACCTTC. Translating it yields CAIRGGAANYGYTF.

Worth noting for this clone: Distinct nucleotide sequences in the sample also encode this CDR3. V and J are TRBV19 and TRBJ2-5; the match to TRBD1 covers 7 bases. This CDR3 comprises 13 residues. V lost 4 bases and J lost 2; bases outside the gene matches: 1. Looked up from germline, CDR1 is LNHDA and CDR2 is SQIVND (reference sequence). The CDR3 here is CASSTGQQETQYF. The CDR3 DNA reads as TGTGCCAGTAGTACGGGACAGCAAGAGACCCAGTACTTC.

The rearrangement links TRBV11-2 to TRBJ2-3; 10 nucleotides agree with TRBD2. After removal of 5 bases from V and 2 bases from J, the junction contained 13 bases not matched to a gene. Germline CDR1 is SGHAT and CDR2 is FQNNGV. The CDR3 runs 18 residues. CDR3 coding DNA: TGTGCCAGCAGCGTAAGGGCCTGGACTAGCGGTTCCACAGATACGCAGTATTTT. It yields the protein CASSVRAWTSGSTDTQYF.

V and J are TRBV6-2 or TRBV6-3 and TRBJ2-7; 11 nucleotides line up with TRBD1. The length of the CDR3 is 16 residues. Germline V lookup: CDR1 MNHEY, CDR2 SVGEGT. The V segment lost 4 bases and the J segment 2 bases; nucleotides outside the gene matches: 7. The CDR3 DNA sequence: TGTGCCAGCAGTTTCTTACCGGGACAGGGGGCCTACGAGCAGTACTTC. Its protein product is CASSFLPGQGAYEQYF.